The rows below give T cell receptor beta chains drawn from one sample of a study of T-cell memory formation after mild COVID-19. TCRdb itself ran the 5' RACE reads through MiXCR, one entry per CDR3 protein. The data hold 80,000 to 90,000 distinct CDR3 sequences, with 20% to 30% observed a single time. Sequenced input: PBMCs or a T cell subset sorted from them (not recorded which). The receptors originated from a man younger than 35 who had mild COVID-19 (a few samples of this study predate the infection). Cell type and time point are not known. CDR3s include the opening cysteine and the closing phenylalanine or tryptophan. A D gene is named only where the DNA matches it firmly. Only part of the rows carry a size: once, few, many, or a class if the clone is expanded.

>NA|NA|TRBV5-1|TRBJ2-1
TGCGCCAGCAGCTTTATTAGCGACAGCAACAATGAGCAGTTCTTC
CASSFISDSNNEQFF
>NA|NA|TRBV5-1|TRBJ2-3
TGCGCCAGCAGCTTGGAAATAGCACCAGATACGCAGTATTTT
CASSLEIAPDTQYF
>NA|NA|TRBV5-6|TRBJ2-2
TGTGCCAGCAGCTTGTGGGATACCGGGGAGCTGTTTTTT
CASSLWDTGELFF
>NA|NA|TRBV7-9|TRBJ2-7
TGTGCCAGCAGCTTAGATATTCGCGAGCAGTACTTC
CASSLDIREQYF
>TRBD2|NA|TRBV4-3|TRBJ2-1
TGCGCCAGCAGCCAACTAGCGGGGAGGGACCGGGAGCAGTTCTTC
CASSQLAGRDREQFF
>NA|NA|TRBV27|TRBJ2-5
TGTGCCAGCAGCCCCTGGGCACCGCAAGAGACCCAGTACTTC
CASSPWAPQETQYF
>TRBD1|few|TRBV28|TRBJ2-7
TGTGCCAGCACCATATCGGGGACAGGGGGCGGCGAGCAGTACTTC
CASTISGTGGGEQYF
>TRBD1|NA|TRBV27|TRBJ2-7
TGTGCCAGCAGTTTAGGGACAGGGTTCGAGCAGTACTTC
CASSLGTGFEQYF
>NA|few|TRBV9|TRBJ2-5
TGTGCCAGCGCCAAGGGGGGGGACGAGACCCAGTACTTC
CASAKGGDETQYF
>TRBD2|NA|TRBV11-2|TRBJ2-5
TGTGCCAGCAAGGCGGGGGGGACGGATGGGGCAGAGACCCAGTACTTC
CASKAGGTDGAETQYF
>NA|NA|TRBV7-9|TRBJ2-7
TGTGCCAGCAGCTTAGCGGACGAGCAGTACTTC
CASSLADEQYF
>NA|NA|TRBV13|TRBJ2-5
TGTGCCAGCAGCAACCTCCAAGAGACCCAGTACTTC
CASSNLQETQYF
>NA|few|TRBV12-3/TRBV12-4|TRBJ1-5
TGTGCCAGCAGTATGGGGCTGGGAGGGGCGCAGCCCCAGCATTTT
CASSMGLGGAQPQHF
>NA|NA|TRBV29-1|TRBJ2-6
TGCAGCGTTGGTGATTACGGGACACCGGATGTCCTGACTTTC
CSVGDYGTPDVLTF
>TRBD1|NA|TRBV19|TRBJ2-7
TGTGCCAGTAGCCCGACCCCGGGACAGGGAGCCTACGAGCAGTACTTC
CASSPTPGQGAYEQYF
>TRBD2|NA|TRBV3-1|TRBJ2-5
TGTGCCAGCAGTGGTCTAGCGGGGTCGTCGTTTGAGACCCAGTACTTC
CASSGLAGSSFETQYF
>NA|once|TRBV27|TRBJ1-2
TGTGCCAGCAGTTTCGGGAACGACTATGGCTACACCTTC
CASSFGNDYGYTF
>NA|few|TRBV4-3|TRBJ2-5
TGCGCCAGCAGCCAAGATGACGGTCTACGTCAGGGCCAAGAGGCCCAGTACTTC
CASSQDDGLRQGQEAQYF
>NA|NA|TRBV7-6|TRBJ2-2
TGTGCCAGCAGCTTTGGCGAGGGCGGGGAGCTGTTTTTT
CASSFGEGGELFF
>NA|few|TRBV7-9|TRBJ2-7
TGTGCCGTCCATGAGCAGGCCCCCTACGAGCAGTACTTC
CAVHEQAPYEQYF
>NA|NA|TRBV27|TRBJ2-1
TGTGCCAGCAGTTCAAGACAGGAAGAAAGCTCCTACAATGAGCAGTTCTTC
CASSSRQEESSYNEQFF
>TRBD2|NA|TRBV4-2|TRBJ2-5
TGTGCCAGCAGCCAAGGCGGCGGGGGGGCCCCGGAGACCCAGTACTTC
CASSQGGGGAPETQYF
>NA|few|TRBV7-9|TRBJ2-7
TGTGCCAGCAGCCAACCCGGACACTACGAGCAGTACTTC
CASSQPGHYEQYF
>NA|NA|TRBV15|TRBJ2-6
TGTGCCACCAGCAGATCGGCAGGGGAAGGGGCCAACGTCCTGACTTTC
CATSRSAGEGANVLTF
>NA|few|TRBV9|TRBJ2-1
TGTGCCAGCAGCCCCTGGTCCGGGGTGGACAATGAGCAGTTCTTC
CASSPWSGVDNEQFF
>NA|few|TRBV25-1|TRBJ2-4
TGTGCCAGCAGTCACGGGGGTCGGGGGAACATTCAGTACTTC
CASSHGGRGNIQYF
>NA|few|TRBV4-1|TRBJ1-1
TGCGCCAGCAGCCAAGCAGCGGGCCCGAGGACTGAAGCTTTCTTT
CASSQAAGPRTEAFF
>TRBD2|NA|TRBV7-2|TRBJ2-5
TGTGCCAGCAGTCCCTGGGGACTAGACGGAGAGACCCAGTACTTC
CASSPWGLDGETQYF
>NA|NA|TRBV9|TRBJ2-3
TGTGCCAGCAGCGTTTTTGGAGGCACAGATACGCAGTATTTT
CASSVFGGTDTQYF
>NA|few|TRBV4-1|TRBJ2-5
TGCGCCAGCAGCCAAGAGGGGACCCCGCGAGTAGAGACCCAGTACTTC
CASSQEGTPRVETQYF
>NA|few|TRBV7-3|TRBJ2-1
TGTGCCAGCAGCTCCGAGGGCCTTGGCAGAAATGAGCAGTTCTTC
CASSSEGLGRNEQFF
>NA|NA|TRBV7-9|TRBJ2-2
TGTGCCAGCAGCGAGAACAGGGTAAACACCGGGGAGCTGTTTTTT
CASSENRVNTGELFF
>TRBD2|NA|TRBV6-2/TRBV6-3|TRBJ2-1
TGTGCCAGCAGTTACTTGGCGGGGGGTCTAAATGAGCAGTTCTTC
CASSYLAGGLNEQFF
>NA|NA|TRBV11-2|TRBJ2-3
TGTGCCAGCAGCTCCGGGGGAATGACAGATACGCAGTATTTT
CASSSGGMTDTQYF
>NA|few|TRBV12-3/TRBV12-4|TRBJ2-7
TGTGCCAGCAGGGACCTAGGAGAGCAGTACTTC
CASRDLGEQYF
>TRBD1|NA|TRBV20-1|TRBJ2-3
TGCAGTGCTGACAGGGGAAGCACAGATACGCAGTATTTT
CSADRGSTDTQYF
>NA|NA|TRBV18|TRBJ2-7
TGTGCCAGCTCTCGGGAAATGTACGAGCAGTACTTC
CASSREMYEQYF
>NA|NA|TRBV27|TRBJ2-1
TGTGCCAGCAGTTTTGCAGGGTTCGATGAGCAGTTCTTC
CASSFAGFDEQFF
>NA|few|TRBV12-3/TRBV12-4|TRBJ1-3
TGTGCCAGCAGCGTAATTGGACAGTTTGAGAGTAATTCTGGAAACACCATATATTTT
CASSVIGQFESNSGNTIYF
>NA|NA|TRBV6-6|TRBJ2-7
TGTGCCAGCAGTCCACAGGGAGTCTACGAGCAGTACTTC
CASSPQGVYEQYF
>TRBD1|NA|TRBV7-3|TRBJ2-7
TGTGCCAGCAGCTGGGGGACAGGGACCTACGAGCAGTACTTC
CASSWGTGTYEQYF
>TRBD2|few|TRBV19|TRBJ2-1
TGTGCCAGTAGTCGGGGGGATGAGCAGTTCTTC
CASSRGDEQFF
>TRBD1|NA|TRBV4-1|TRBJ2-3
TGCGCCAGCAGCCTCAGACAGGGCTCGACAGATACGCAGTATTTT
CASSLRQGSTDTQYF
>TRBD1|NA|TRBV27|TRBJ1-6
TGTGCCAGCAGTCCCTGGGGGACAGGGGGTAATTCACCCCTCCACTTT
CASSPWGTGGNSPLHF
>TRBD1|many|TRBV5-1|TRBJ2-7
TGCGCCAGCAGCTTGGGCGCCGGGACAGGGGTCTCCTACGAGCAGTACTTC
CASSLGAGTGVSYEQYF
>TRBD1|few|TRBV10-3|TRBJ2-3
TGTGCCATCAGCGCCGACAGGGGGTGGACAGATACGCAGTATTTT
CAISADRGWTDTQYF
>NA|many|TRBV29-1|TRBJ2-3
TGCAGCGTCGAGGAGGCGGACAGGAGGGGAGATACGCAGTATTTT
CSVEEADRRGDTQYF